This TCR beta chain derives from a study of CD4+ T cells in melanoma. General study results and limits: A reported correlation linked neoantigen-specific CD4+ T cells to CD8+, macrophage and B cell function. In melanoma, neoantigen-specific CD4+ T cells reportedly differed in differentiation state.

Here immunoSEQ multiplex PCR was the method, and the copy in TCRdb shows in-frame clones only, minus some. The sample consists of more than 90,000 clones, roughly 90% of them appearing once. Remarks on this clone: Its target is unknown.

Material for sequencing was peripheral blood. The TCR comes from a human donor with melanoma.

The CDR3 loop reads CASSQWLQARYEQYF. DNA of the CDR3: TGTGCCAGCAGTCAATGGTTACAGGCCCGCTACGAGCAGTACTTC. The gene calls are TRBV27 and TRBJ2-7; possible D gene TRBD1, 5 bases. CDR1 MNHEY and CDR2 SMNVEV come from the germline V gene (reference sequence). The CDR3 has 15 amino acids. V lost 5 bases to trimming and J lost 3 bases, with 17 bases between them.